These 22 T cell receptor beta chains were sequenced from one sample in a study of OX40 agonist ivuxolimab in advanced cancers. Clones were read by immunoSEQ multiplex PCR, and TCRdb kept only the in-frame ones, dropping some. This sample has 47,000 or so clones, with approximately 90% found just once. The sequencing used CD4+ or CD8+ T cells sorted from blood, collected in a trial of the OX40 agonist ivuxolimab. Receptors were obtained from an adult with an advanced solid tumor such as melanoma, head and neck, liver or kidney cancer.

This sequence joins TRBV6-5 and TRBJ1-4; D is unclear. Germline values: CDR1 MNHEY, CDR2 SVGAGI. V lost 2 bases and J 8 bases, leaving 9 bases between the germline ends. The CDR3 contains 13 residues. In nucleotides, the CDR3 is TGTGCCAGCAGTTACGGGTCCGAAGAAAAACTGTTTTTT. It yields the protein CASSYGSEEKLFF.

The chain combines TRBV10-3 with TRBJ1-2; D is undetermined. The CDR3 has 15 residues. V was cut by 5 bases and J by 4 bases, with 17 bases left in between. From germline, CDR1 is ENHRY and CDR2 SYGVKD. The CDR3 loop is CAISRDPPFFYGYTF. DNA of the CDR3: TGTGCCATCAGTCGCGACCCTCCTTTTTTCTATGGCTACACCTTC.

This clone was counted only a few times. The CDR3 DNA sequence: TGTGCCAGCAGCTCCCCGGGACAGGACTACGAGCAGTACTTC. Amino acid sequence: CASSSPGQDYEQYF. This chain links TRBV7-2 with TRBJ2-7; TRBD1 matches 8 bases. The ends lost 4 bases at V and 3 bases at J; junction bases unmatched: 5. The CDR3 has 14 amino acids. Per the germline V gene, CDR1 is SGHTA and CDR2 is FQGNSA.

The CDR3 region is CASSHRALGTDTQYF. As DNA, the CDR3 is TGTGCCAGCAGCCACAGAGCTCTTGGCACAGATACGCAGTATTTT. V gene TRBV13 combines with J gene TRBJ2-3; D uncertain. Trimming took off 5 bases at V and 1 base at J, with 13 bases between the two ends. The V gene's germline CDR1 is PRHDT and CDR2 FYEKMQ (reference sequence). The CDR3 contains 15 residues.

V gene TRBV4-2 combines with J gene TRBJ1-1, with TRBD1 as a possible D gene (5 bases). Germline CDR1 LGHNA, CDR2 YNFKEQ. Trimming cost V 0 bases and J 2 bases, with 10 bases left between them. This CDR3 spans 15 amino acids. CDR3 residues: CASSQDKGTNTEAFF. As DNA, the CDR3 is TGTGCCAGCAGCCAAGATAAGGGGACCAACACTGAAGCTTTCTTT.

The chain uses TRBV2 and TRBJ1-4; a weak D match, TRBD1 (5 bases). Trimming took 5 bases from V and 8 from J, leaving 18 bases between them. In germline, CDR1 is SNHLY, CDR2 FYNNEI. This CDR3 has 15 amino acids. The chain's CDR3 is CASSSRGGEYEKLFF. The CDR3 nucleotides are TGTGCCAGCAGTTCTCGGGGAGGGGAATACGAAAAACTGTTTTTT.

The chain joins TRBV4-3 to TRBJ2-5; TRBD2 matches at 7 bases. CDR1 is LGHNA and CDR2 is YSLEER in the germline V gene. This CDR3 region has 19 residues. J lost 1 base, V lost 4 bases, and 18 bases had no gene match. CDR3 coding DNA: TGCGCCAGCAGCCCCTCCAACCTCGGGGCACTAGCGATCCAAGAGACCCAGTACTTC. Protein: CASSPSNLGALAIQETQYF.

The J gene is TRBJ2-7, the V gene TRBV13; 9 nucleotides match TRBD2. J lost 4 bases, V lost 0 bases, and 7 bases had no gene match. The CDR3 totals 16 residues. Per germline, CDR1 PRHDT and CDR2 FYEKMQ (reference sequence). As DNA, the CDR3 is TGTGCCAGCAGCTTAGGGGAGGGACTAGCCAGTTACGAGCAGTACTTC. It specifies CASSLGEGLASYEQYF.

This chain links TRBV11-3 with TRBJ2-4, with 11 bases matching TRBD1. This CDR3 contains 13 residues. Losses at the gene ends were 3 bases for V and 8 bases for J; bases not matched to a gene: 0. Per germline, CDR1 SGHNT and CDR2 YENEEA. CDR3 sequence (DNA): TGTGCCAGCAGCTTGGGACAGGGGGACATTCAGTACTTC. This codes for CASSLGQGDIQYF.

In the case of this clone: Other DNA sequences from this sample encode an identical CDR3 as well. The rearrangement uses TRBV7-9 and TRBJ2-7; no definite D call. The germline V gene has CDR1 SEHNR and CDR2 FQNEAQ (reference sequence). This CDR3 is built from 11 residues. Trimming took off 5 bases at V and 4 bases at J, with 6 bases between the two ends. The CDR3 loop is CASSRSYEQYF. CDR3 bases: TGTGCCAGCAGCCGATCTTACGAGCAGTACTTC.

This clone was seen only once. The chain joins TRBV7-3 to TRBJ2-1; TRBD2 agrees at 13 bases. This CDR3 comprises 15 residues. With V trimmed by 3 bases and J by 5 bases, 1 base remained unmatched. CDR1 and CDR2 from the germline V gene are SGHTA and FQGTGA. The CDR3 region is CASSLGLAGNNEQFF. As DNA, the CDR3 is TGTGCCAGCAGCTTGGGACTAGCGGGGAACAATGAGCAGTTCTTC.

By proportion, this clone is medium-sized. This chain links TRBV19 with TRBJ2-1; D is ambiguous. This CDR3 spans 15 amino acids. Germline CDR1 is LNHDA and CDR2 is SQIVND (reference sequence). V was cut by 7 bases and J by 1 base, with 14 bases left in between. The CDR3 DNA sequence: TGTGCCAGTACCAGCAGCATCTCATCCTACAATGAGCAGTTCTTC. Protein: CASTSSISSYNEQFF. Based on the CDR3 plus reference TRBV19 and TRBJ2-1, the full variable domain is DGGITQSPKYLFRKEGQNVTLSCEQNLNHDAMYWYRQDPGQGLRLIYYSQIVNDFQKGDIAEGYSVSREKKESFPLTVTSAQKNPTAFYLCASTSSISSYNEQFFGPGTRLTVL.

The chain employs TRBV9 and TRBJ1-1; 7 bases align to TRBD1. The J segment lost 5 bases and the V segment lost 5 bases, leaving 6 bases of the junction unmatched. Germline CDR1 and CDR2: SGDLS and YYNGEE. The CDR3 loop spans 13 amino acids. The CDR3 here is CASSEGAGTEAFF. CDR3 in DNA: TGTGCCAGCAGTGAGGGGGCGGGTACTGAAGCTTTCTTT.

This chain connects TRBV7-9 to TRBJ1-6, with D possibly being TRBD1 (5 bases). Germline CDR1 reads SEHNR; CDR2 reads FQNEAQ (reference sequence). Trimming removed 4 bases at V and 9 bases at J, with 16 bases between. The CDR3 loop spans 15 amino acids. The CDR3 loop reads CASSSFTGGSSPLHF. CDR3 sequence (DNA): TGTGCCAGCAGCTCCTTTACCGGGGGTAGTTCACCCCTCCACTTT.

The chain joins TRBV11-1 to TRBJ1-4; D gene unclear. Germline CDR1 reads SGHAT; CDR2 reads FQDESV (reference sequence). Trimming shortened V by 4 bases and J by 4 bases, and 13 bases separated the two germline ends. This CDR3 region has 15 residues. The CDR3 DNA is TGTGCCAGCAGCTCGAGAGGCAGAGATAATGAAAAACTGTTTTTT. It translates to CASSSRGRDNEKLFF.

The chain uses TRBV15 and TRBJ1-2, with a weak D call TRBD1 (6 bases). Per the germline V gene, CDR1 is LNHNV and CDR2 is YYDKDF (reference sequence). V lost 8 bases and J 3 bases, leaving 13 bases between the germline ends. There are 13 residues in the CDR3. Written as DNA, the CDR3 is TGTGCCACCCACCACGGGGGCCACTATGGCTACACCTTC. Amino acids: CATHHGGHYGYTF.

The CDR3 protein is CASSQPGQRLTYEQYF. The CDR3 bases are TGCGCCAGCAGTCAACCGGGACAGAGGCTTACCTACGAGCAGTACTTC. The chain is built from TRBV23-1 and TRBJ2-7, with 7 positions matching TRBD1. TRBV23-1 falls under the ORF class, with uncertain function. The V gene end was trimmed by 2 bases and the J gene end by 2 bases; junction bases not matched to a gene: 9. The length of the CDR3 is 16 residues.

The rearrangement links TRBV14 to TRBJ1-6; D possibly corresponds to TRBD1 (5 bases). Looked up from germline, CDR1 is SGHDN and CDR2 is FVKESK. V was shortened by 3 bases and J by 2 bases, with 20 bases between the two germline ends. The CDR3 loop spans 19 amino acids. CDR3 DNA: TGTGCCAGCAGCCACGCCTTGGAACGGGACCGAGCCTATAATTCACCCCTCCACTTT. It yields the protein CASSHALERDRAYNSPLHF.

The gene calls are TRBV19 and TRBJ2-5; D is ambiguous. The germline V gene encodes CDR1 LNHDA and CDR2 SQIVND (reference sequence). V lost 5 bases, J lost 0 bases, and 16 bases lay in between. This CDR3 comprises 16 residues. The CDR3 nucleotides are TGTGCCAGTAGTCCTATCTCAGGCGCGTACCAAGAGACCCAGTACTTC. As protein: CASSPISGAYQETQYF.

This rearrangement joins TRBV29-1 to TRBJ2-7, with D perhaps TRBD2 (6 bases). CDR1 and CDR2 from the germline V gene are SQVTM and ANQGSEA. The V gene lost 7 bases and the J gene lost 7 bases, with 14 bases spanning the gap. This CDR3 comprises 11 residues. In nucleotides, the CDR3 is TGCAGCGCCCCGGAGGGCTCGGAGCAGTACTTC. Its protein product is CSAPEGSEQYF.

The V gene is TRBV14, the J gene TRBJ1-1; 7 nucleotides line up with TRBD1. CDR3 length: 16 residues. V shed 4 bases and J 1 base; nucleotides not matched to a gene: 9. The germline gives CDR1 SGHDN, CDR2 FVKESK. The CDR3 sequence: CASSPGEGAENTEAFF. DNA for the CDR3: TGTGCCAGCAGCCCGGGGGAGGGGGCGGAGAACACTGAAGCTTTCTTT.

The chain recombines TRBV6-6 with TRBJ1-6; 7 nucleotides match TRBD1. CDR3 length: 16 amino acids. V was clipped by 1 base and J by 3 bases; unmatched bases: 3. The germline gives CDR1 MNHNY, CDR2 SVGAGI (reference sequence). CDR3 in amino acids: CASSYLTGIYNSPLHF. In DNA form, the CDR3 reads TGTGCCAGCAGTTACTTGACAGGGATCTATAATTCACCCCTCCACTTT.